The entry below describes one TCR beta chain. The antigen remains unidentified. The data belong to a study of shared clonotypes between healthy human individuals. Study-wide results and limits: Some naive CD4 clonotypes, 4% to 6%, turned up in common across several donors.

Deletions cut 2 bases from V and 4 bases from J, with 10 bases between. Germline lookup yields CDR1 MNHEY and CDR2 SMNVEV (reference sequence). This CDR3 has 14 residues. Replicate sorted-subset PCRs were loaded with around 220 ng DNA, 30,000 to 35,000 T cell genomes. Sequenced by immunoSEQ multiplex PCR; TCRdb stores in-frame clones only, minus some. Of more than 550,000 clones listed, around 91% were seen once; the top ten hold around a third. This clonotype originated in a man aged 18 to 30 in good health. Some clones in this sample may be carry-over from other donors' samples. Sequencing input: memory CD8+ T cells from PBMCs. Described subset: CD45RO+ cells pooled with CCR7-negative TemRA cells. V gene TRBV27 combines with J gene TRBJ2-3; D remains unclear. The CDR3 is CASSLGLDPDTQYF. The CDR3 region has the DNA TGTGCCAGCAGTTTAGGCCTAGATCCAGATACGCAGTATTTT.